This TCR beta chain was captured by sequencing in a study of blood T cells in healthy people across ages (dated by TCRdb to between 2015 and 2017). Background on the whole study: In model experiments, template switching captured roughly one uniquely barcoded TCR beta cDNA molecule for every two T cells. Using deep sequencing normalized with unique cDNA molecular identifiers, the study measured how TCR beta repertoire diversity changes with age. The donors were divided into four age groups: young (average around 16 years), middle-aged (almost 40), aged (about 60) and long-lived (around 87). Donors of different ages were randomly distributed across sequencing lanes to avoid experimental bias. Two additional independent replicas of 1 million unique cDNA reads from the same blood draw were analyzed for two donors (one aged 18 to 30 and one aged 80 or older). Study-level results and caveats: A strong correlation was found between observed TCR beta diversity and the percentage of naive T cells measured by flow cytometry. Compared with the aged group, the long-lived group had more naive CD4+ T cells, fewer expanded clones and increased TCR diversity, suggesting age selection. Because profiling used bulk unsorted PBMCs, naive and antigen-experienced compartments could not be compared conclusively. Donor CMV infection status was unknown, potentially confounding age-related changes in expanded clonotypes. Observed TCR beta diversity per million T cells fell roughly linearly with age, and a significant reduction was already apparent by age roughly 40. Total diversity estimates from one million sequenced T cells were considered lower bounds and underestimates.

The 35 to 40 donors, aged 6 to 90 years, were systemically healthy Caucasian individuals from Russia. Around 9.7 milliliters of peripheral blood were collected from each donor into EDTA-treated Vacutainer tubes. Ficoll-Paque density-gradient centrifugation was used to isolate PBMCs, with at least 6 million per sample. Total RNA was extracted from PBMCs with Trizol reagent, with at least 6 micrograms obtained per sample. The percentages of naive CD45RAhigh/CD27high T cells were determined by flow cytometry on a PBMC aliquot from every donor. The library was made by 5' RACE. Reads for this sample came from an Illumina HiSeq 2500. A second about 7 to 12 cycle PCR used a sample-barcoded 5' primer and a J-beta primer mix. Each TCR beta cDNA molecule received a unique molecular identifier from a template-switch 5' adaptor carrying 12 random nucleotides. At least 2.5 million CDR3-containing paired-end reads were obtained from each sample. First-strand cDNA synthesis was performed from all RNA using the Mint cDNA synthesis kit, with priming by a TRBC-specific oligonucleotide. Following uracil-DNA glycosylase treatment, a first 18-cycle PCR with universal primers M1SS and BC2_uni_R was performed on all cDNA. The paper's processing steps were these. For normalization, 1 million high-quality reads were randomly selected from each sample, with every read carrying a distinct molecular identifier. Reads with shared molecular identifiers were discarded instead of being binned into consensus sequences. MiTCR, set to a Q25 quality threshold and the strictest error-elimination algorithm, was used for CDR3 identification, clonotype clustering and error correction. A nonparametric unseen species model using Euler transformation provided a lower-bound estimate of total TCR beta diversity. TCRdb cleaned the public reads at Q25 with fastp, built clones with MiXCR and kept in-frame beta chains. Every distinct CDR3 protein forms one entry, paired with its most common genes and DNA. The V and J calls and clone size come from TCRdb's table, not from the authors' own analysis. The sample records hundreds of thousands of distinct CDR3 sequences, 45% to 50% of which are singletons. Of the sample, 30% to 35% is held by the ten largest clones.

Worth noting for this clonotype: What this receptor recognizes is not known. Base qualities are missing; no much larger clone stands one base away.

The sequencing input was blood. The source is a woman aged 60-70 years in good health.

DNA sequence: TGTGCCAGCAGTTTCCGGGGGTTCTACGAGCAGTACTTC. Its protein product is CASSFRGFYEQYF. Recombination linked TRBV28 to TRBJ2-7, with TRBD2 perhaps the D gene, on 6 matching bases. CDR1 and CDR2 (MDHEN, SYDVKM) derive from the germline V gene. Spanning cysteine to phenylalanine, the CDR3 consists of 13 amino acids. Only the CDR3 portion is preserved as DNA: 39 bases, with reading frame beginning at the first base. The junction carries 9 bases between V and J, which are trimmed by 3 bases and 3 bases respectively.